These 31 T cell receptor beta chains share one sample of origin, sequenced in a study of Graves' ophthalmopathy and Graves' hyperthyroidism. From RNA, the CDR3 regions of TCR beta chains were amplified and sequenced. RT-PCR was first run with HTBI primers, then multiplex PCR in a second round. TCRdb reanalysed the multiplex PCR reads using MiXCR and keeps one entry per CDR3 protein. The data hold around 400,000 distinct CDR3 sequences, with around 16% observed a single time. Sequenced sample: peripheral blood. Receptor source: a woman younger than 30 with Graves' ophthalmopathy.

This clonotype was counted many times. The V gene is TRBV6-5, the J gene TRBJ1-6; D is unclear. Deletions cut 4 bases from V and 8 bases from J, with 18 bases between. Germline CDR1 MNHEY, CDR2 SVGAGI. The CDR3 is 16 amino acids. The CDR3 nucleotides are TGTGCCAGCAGTTTTAAGAGGGCAGTGCGTGATTCACCCCTCCACTTT. Protein product: CASSFKRAVRDSPLHF.

The V gene is TRBV19, the J gene TRBJ1-1, with TRBD1 matching 9 bases. V lost 7 bases and J lost 5; bases outside the gene matches: 11. This CDR3 region has 15 residues. Germline V gene sequence: CDR1 LNHDA, CDR2 SQIVND (reference sequence). CDR3 sequence (DNA): TGTGCCAGTACCGATTTGACAGGGGGAGATACTGAAGCTTTCTTT. Amino acids: CASTDLTGGDTEAFF.

This clonotype was counted many times. The gene calls are TRBV27 and TRBJ1-5; D remains unclear. The CDR3 consists of 13 residues. Per the germline V gene, CDR1 is MNHEY and CDR2 is SMNVEV (reference sequence). V lost 0 bases to trimming and J lost 5 bases, with 5 bases between them. CDR3 nucleotide sequence: TGTGCCAGCAGTTTATCGGTGGATCAGCCCCAGCATTTT. Protein: CASSLSVDQPQHF.

This clonotype was picked up many times. J is TRBJ1-2 and V is TRBV19; D remains ambiguous. Germline V lookup: CDR1 LNHDA, CDR2 SQIVND (reference sequence). The CDR3 spans 14 residues. V was cut by 5 bases and J by 4 bases, with 14 bases left in between. CDR3 in amino acids: CASSEAGFGYGYTF. The CDR3, as DNA: TGTGCCAGTAGTGAGGCGGGGTTCGGCTATGGCTACACCTTC.

This clonotype was seen ten or more times. The chain employs TRBV11-2 and TRBJ2-7; 14 bases are shared with TRBD2. CDR3 length equals 16 residues. With 3 bases clipped from V and 4 bases from J, the junction kept 5 bases outside the gene matches. CDR1 and CDR2 (germline): SGHAT, FQNNGV. The CDR3 DNA is TGTGCCAGCAGCTTTGGGACTAGCGGGGGTCTTTACGAGCAGTACTTC. Its protein product is CASSFGTSGGLYEQYF.

Many counts were recorded for this clonotype. The V gene is TRBV7-2, the J gene TRBJ1-6; D is undetermined. CDR3 size: 15 residues. Trimming stripped 0 bases from V and 6 bases from J, with 9 bases between. Germline loops: CDR1 SGHTA, CDR2 FQGNSA. CDR3 sequence: CASSLALMGNSPLHF. The CDR3 nucleotides are TGTGCCAGCAGCTTAGCGTTAATGGGTAATTCACCCCTCCACTTT.

This clonotype came up a few times. The rearrangement uses TRBV28 and TRBJ1-1, with a weak D call TRBD1 (6 bases). The CDR3 sequence is 14 residues long. The germline gives CDR1 MDHEN, CDR2 SYDVKM. The V and J ends lost 6 bases and 1 base respectively, with 12 bases between them. The CDR3 spells CASRIQQGNTEAFF. In DNA form, the CDR3 reads TGTGCCAGCAGAATACAACAGGGGAACACTGAAGCTTTCTTT.

The chain employs TRBV18 and TRBJ2-7; TRBD1 aligns across 10 bases. From germline, CDR1 is KGHSH and CDR2 LQKENI. The CDR3 has 17 residues. With V trimmed by 5 bases and J by 1 base, 11 bases remained unmatched. The CDR3 sequence is CASSTRDRGSPSYEQYF. The CDR3 DNA reads as TGTGCCAGCTCAACACGGGACAGGGGTTCACCTTCCTACGAGCAGTACTTC.

The rearrangement links TRBV11-2 to TRBJ1-6; 9 bases agree with TRBD1. Germline CDR1 reads SGHAT; CDR2 reads FQNNGV. Germline trimming cut 5 bases from V and 8 bases from J; bases unmatched to any gene: 7. The length of the CDR3 is 15 residues. CDR3 in amino acids: CASSDGTGTYSPLHF. The CDR3, as DNA: TGTGCCAGCAGCGATGGGACAGGGACTTATTCACCCCTCCACTTT.

V and J are TRBV12-3 or TRBV12-4 and TRBJ1-2; 8 bases agree with TRBD1. CDR3 length: 15 amino acids. V lost 5 bases, J lost 1 base, and 6 bases stayed unmatched. CDR3 DNA: TGTGCCAGCAGTCCGGGGACAGGAATTAACTATGGCTACACCTTC. Translated: CASSPGTGINYGYTF.

This clonotype appeared many times. The junction departs from germline at one end; a sequencing error may be responsible. This chain uses TRBV27 with TRBJ1-1; 7 bases agree with TRBD1. Germline V CDR1 and CDR2: MNHEY, SMNVEV (reference sequence). This CDR3 contains 17 residues. The CDR3 nucleotides read TGTGCCAGCAGTTCCATACGACAGGGTACGCTGAACGCTGAAGCTTTCTTT. Amino acids: CASSSIRQGTLNAEAFF.

This clonotype came up many times. This chain uses TRBV19 with TRBJ1-2, with D uncertain. V dropped 3 bases and J dropped 7 bases, with 18 bases sitting between them. Per germline, CDR1 LNHDA and CDR2 SQIVND (reference sequence). This CDR3 contains 15 residues. Written as DNA, the CDR3 is TGTGCCAGTAGTATCGGAGACAACCCCTATGCTGGCTACACCTTC. Translated, it gives CASSIGDNPYAGYTF.

This clonotype was recorded many times. The V call is TRBV12-3 or TRBV12-4, the J call TRBJ1-1; 8 positions match TRBD1. The CDR3 has 15 amino acids. Germline trimming cut 4 bases from V and 6 bases from J; bases unmatched to any gene: 10. The CDR3 DNA follows: TGTGCCAGCAGTTCCCCGGGACAGGTCAGCCCTGAAGCTTTCTTT. This translates into CASSSPGQVSPEAFF.

This clonotype was counted ten times or more. V and J are TRBV3-1 and TRBJ1-5; D remains ambiguous. Trimming cost V 2 bases and J 0 bases, with 8 bases left between them. Germline CDR1 reads LGHDT; CDR2 reads YNNKEL (reference sequence). This CDR3 region has 15 residues. This CDR3 reads CASSQKGYSNQPQHF. The CDR3, as DNA: TGTGCCAGCAGCCAAAAGGGATATAGCAATCAGCCCCAGCATTTT. The complete variable domain, with remaining parts taken from reference TRBV3-1 and TRBJ1-5, reads DTAVSQTPKYLVTQMGNDKSIKCEQNLGHDTMYWYKQDSKKFLKIMFSYNNKELIINETVPNRFSPKSPDKAHLNLHINSLELGDSAVYFCASSQKGYSNQPQHFGDGTRLSIL.

This clonotype was detected ten times or more. The chain has TRBV7-2 and TRBJ2-2; D is unresolved. V was pared by 6 bases and J by 3 bases, with 11 bases between. This CDR3 is built from 14 residues. Germline loops: CDR1 SGHTA, CDR2 FQGNSA. For the CDR3, the DNA is TGTGCCAGCAGTCTAGTGAGTTACACCGGGGAGCTGTTTTTT. It encodes CASSLVSYTGELFF.

Ten or more counts support this clonotype. The chain is built from TRBV27 and TRBJ2-5, with TRBD1 identical over 9 bases. The germline V gene has CDR1 MNHEY and CDR2 SMNVEV (reference sequence). CDR3 size: 15 residues. V was clipped by 2 bases and J by 4 bases; unmatched bases: 5. The CDR3 sequence: CASSLSGTGRETQYF. CDR3 sequence (DNA): TGTGCCAGCAGTTTAAGCGGGACAGGGAGAGAGACCCAGTACTTC.

A few counts support this clonotype. This sequence joins TRBV6-2 or TRBV6-3 and TRBJ2-7; 12 bases align to TRBD1. This CDR3 spans 15 amino acids. The germline V gene has CDR1 MNHEY and CDR2 SVGEGT. The V segment lost 6 bases and the J segment 6 bases; nucleotides outside the gene matches: 9. Written as DNA, the CDR3 is TGTGCCAGCAGCCTCCGGGGACAGGGGGCCTCCGAGCAGTACTTC. Translating gives CASSLRGQGASEQYF.

Ten or more counts support this clonotype. V gene TRBV19 combines with J gene TRBJ2-7; TRBD2 matches at 7 bases. CDR1 is LNHDA and CDR2 is SQIVND in the germline V gene (reference sequence). The CDR3 has 15 amino acids. V dropped 2 bases and J dropped 0; count of bases not matched to a gene: 4. The CDR3 region is CASSILAGDSYEQYF. For the CDR3, the DNA is TGTGCCAGTAGTATACTGGCGGGAGACTCCTACGAGCAGTACTTC.

This clonotype has ten or more counts. V gene TRBV7-2 combines with J gene TRBJ2-7; 10 bases are a match to TRBD1. This CDR3 is built from 15 residues. The J segment lost 4 bases and the V segment lost 6 bases, leaving 9 bases of the junction unmatched. CDR1 and CDR2 (germline): SGHTA, FQGNSA. The CDR3 region has the DNA TGTGCCAGCAGTCCTGGGGGGACAGGGGCATACGAGCAGTACTTC. Its protein product is CASSPGGTGAYEQYF.

Ten or more counts support this clonotype. J is TRBJ1-5 and V is TRBV6-1; a weak D match, TRBD1 (6 bases). The CDR3 has 13 residues. V gave up 8 bases and J gave up 7 bases, with 15 bases separating them. Germline lookup yields CDR1 MNHNS and CDR2 SASEGT. For the CDR3, the DNA is TGTGCCAGCCGAACACAGGGTGAGCAGCCCCAGCATTTT. Translating it yields CASRTQGEQPQHF.

This clonotype appeared many times. The chain links TRBV5-1 to TRBJ1-2; perhaps TRBD1 as D (6 bases). CDR3 length equals 14 residues. CDR1 and CDR2 (germline): SGHRS, YFSETQ. Trimming shortened V by 4 bases and J by 1 base, and 11 bases separated the two germline ends. The CDR3 sequence: CASSKLDSNYGYTF. DNA for the CDR3: TGCGCCAGCAGCAAGTTGGACAGTAACTATGGCTACACCTTC. The whole variable domain, remainder taken from reference TRBV5-1 and TRBJ1-2, is KAGVTQTPRYLIKTRGQQVTLSCSPISGHRSVSWYQQTPGQGLQFLFEYFSETQRNKGNFPGRFSGRQFSNSRSEMNVSTLELGDSALYLCASSKLDSNYGYTFGSGTRLTVV.

This clonotype was seen ten or more times. The chain has TRBV7-9 and TRBJ1-6; TRBD1 agrees at 8 bases. There are 14 residues in the CDR3. From germline, CDR1 is SEHNR and CDR2 FQNEAQ (reference sequence). V dropped 6 bases and J dropped 13; count of bases not matched to a gene: 11. This CDR3 reads CASSFRDRYHPLHF. CDR3 bases: TGTGCCAGCAGTTTCAGGGACAGGTATCACCCCCTCCACTTT.

This clonotype was seen only once. This chain links TRBV27 with TRBJ1-2; D possibly corresponds to TRBD1 (6 bases). CDR1 is MNHEY and CDR2 is SMNVEV in the germline V gene (reference sequence). V was clipped by 7 bases and J by 5 bases, with 11 bases between them. CDR3 length equals 12 residues. CDR3 sequence: CASKTGRYGYTF. The DNA for the CDR3 is TGTGCCAGCAAGACAGGACGATATGGCTACACCTTC.

In this sample, this clonotype turned up many times. The chain joins TRBV7-2 to TRBJ2-7, with 7 bases that match TRBD2. Germline V gene sequence: CDR1 SGHTA, CDR2 FQGNSA. J lost 3 bases, V lost 4 bases, and 6 bases had no gene match. CDR3 size: 14 residues. CDR3 in DNA: TGTGCCAGCAGCTGGGGCGGGGGTGGCTACGAGCAGTACTTC. Its protein is CASSWGGGGYEQYF.

In its sample, this clonotype was seen many times. The V call is TRBV12-3 or TRBV12-4, the J call TRBJ2-7, with D possibly being TRBD1 (6 bases). The CDR3 covers 14 residues. The V end lost 5 bases, the J end lost 0 bases, and 11 bases lay between the germline ends. CDR3 DNA: TGTGCCAGCAGTGATCGGACAGACTCCTACGAGCAGTACTTC. Translated: CASSDRTDSYEQYF.

The V and J genes are TRBV6-2 or TRBV6-3 and TRBJ2-7; TRBD2 aligns across 12 bases. CDR1 is MNHEY, CDR2 SVGEGT, per germline. The V segment lost 11 bases and the J segment 0 bases; nucleotides outside the gene matches: 5. The CDR3 has 14 residues. In DNA form, the CDR3 reads TGTGCCGGAAGGACTAGCGGGAACTCCTACGAGCAGTACTTC. This translates into CAGRTSGNSYEQYF.

Concerning this clonotype: One junction end disagrees with the germline gene, perhaps due to a read error. The chain uses TRBV2 and TRBJ1-2; 8 positions agree with TRBD1. This CDR3 comprises 13 residues. CDR1 and CDR2 from the germline V gene are SNHLY and FYNNEI. CDR3 nucleotide sequence: TGTGCCAGCAGTGAAGCATTCCACAGGGGGTCCCTCTTC. Its protein is CASSEAFHRGSLF.

This chain links TRBV5-1 with TRBJ1-2; D gene unclear. Between the trimmed V and J ends, which lost 4 bases and 1 base, there was a span of 11 bases. Germline V CDR1 and CDR2: SGHRS, YFSETQ. This CDR3 is 14 amino acids long. In nucleotides, the CDR3 is TGCGCCAGCAGCCCCCGAGAGGGTAACTATGGCTACACCTTC. Encoded protein: CASSPREGNYGYTF.

This clonotype was counted ten times or more. The V and J genes are TRBV6-1 and TRBJ2-2; no definite D call. Trimming took 3 bases from V and 4 from J, leaving 9 bases between them. The length of the CDR3 is 14 residues. Germline assignment: CDR1 MNHNS and CDR2 SASEGT. The chain's CDR3 is CASSEGRSTGELFF. The DNA for the CDR3 is TGTGCCAGCAGTGAGGGTAGAAGCACCGGGGAGCTGTTTTTT.

This clonotype was seen repeatedly, ten times or more. This chain joins TRBV7-2 and TRBJ1-2; D possibly corresponds to TRBD1 (5 bases). The V gene's germline CDR1 is SGHTA and CDR2 FQGNSA. This CDR3 is built from 15 residues. V lost 0 bases and J 7 bases, leaving 15 bases between the germline ends. The CDR3 sequence: CASSLAAGAWGGYTF. CDR3 nucleotide sequence: TGTGCCAGCAGCTTAGCCGCCGGGGCCTGGGGTGGCTACACCTTC.

This clonotype appeared many times. The rearrangement links TRBV27 to TRBJ2-2; TRBD2 might be the D (7 bases). The CDR3 extends over 12 amino acids. Per germline, CDR1 MNHEY and CDR2 SMNVEV (reference sequence). The germline V and J ends were trimmed by 8 bases and 5 bases, with 9 bases remaining between them. CDR3 loop: CASGGATGELFF. The CDR3 coding sequence is TGTGCCAGCGGGGGGGCTACCGGGGAGCTGTTTTTT.